This paragraph reports one TCR beta chain. This clone was seen once. This clone's antigen is unknown. No base quality information exists; no much larger clone differs at one position. The library came from the immunoSEQ multiplex PCR assay. TCRdb limited this immuneACCESS table to in-frame rearrangements with V and J called. A share of clones is missing; checked studies link under half to unresolved V genes, and the rest is unexplained. For this sample there are tens of thousands of clones; about nine tenths appear just once. About 14% of the sample goes to the ten largest clones. This record belongs to a study of control samples from healthy donors and cancer patients (dated by TCRdb to 2020 to 2021). Germline trimming: 0 bases from V, 4 bases from J; junction bases outside gene matches: 6. The CDR3 measures 15 amino acids from cysteine to phenylalanine. Kept here is only the CDR3 DNA, which spans 45 bases and is read in frame from base 1. According to the germline V gene (reference sequence), CDR1 reads GTSNPN and CDR2 reads SVGIG.

The rearrangement combines TRBV30 with TRBJ1-1, with 9 central nucleotides matching TRBD1. Sequenced sample: PBMCs. The clonotype comes from a man in his sixties with head and neck cancer. The DNA sequence is given as TGTGCCTGGAGTGTACTGGGACAGGGATCCACTGAAGCTTTCTTT. Its protein reads: CAWSVLGQGSTEAFF.